The next 30 T cell receptor beta chains were all read from a single sample in a study of cytomegalovirus exposure and HLA in healthy donors. The primer mix had 60 Vbeta and 13 Jbeta primers. The table came from immunoSEQ multiplex PCR; TCRdb's copy has only in-frame clones and leaves some out. The sample records about 160,000 clones, 70% to 85% being singletons. The sample was PBMCs. The receptors were sampled from a middle-aged man in good health and CMV-seronegative.

The chain employs TRBV5-1 and TRBJ1-4; 11 positions agree with TRBD1. The trim removed 3 bases at V and 6 bases at J, leaving 7 bases unmatched. Germline assignment: CDR1 SGHRS and CDR2 YFSETQ. The CDR3 contains 16 residues. In DNA form, the CDR3 reads TGCGCCAGCAGCTCGGACAGGGGGCGAGAAGATGAAAAACTGTTTTTT. This encodes CASSSDRGREDEKLFF.

V usage is TRBV29-1 and J usage is TRBJ2-5, with 7 bases lining up with TRBD1. The DNA matches TRBJ2-7 better at its end, which makes the J call doubtful. The germline gives CDR1 SQVTM, CDR2 ANQGSEA. The length of the CDR3 is 12 residues. The CDR3 region is CSAGKTGYEQYF. CDR3 in DNA: TGCAGCGCTGGGAAGACAGGGTACGAGCAGTACTTC.

The V gene is TRBV29-1, the J gene TRBJ2-3, with 7 bases identical to TRBD1. There are 15 residues in the CDR3. Germline values: CDR1 SQVTM, CDR2 ANQGSEA. V lost 6 bases, J lost 4 bases, and 13 bases stayed unmatched. CDR3 nucleotides: TGCAGCGTGTTCTGGGACAGTTTGGGCGCAGATACGCAGTATTTT. This codes for CSVFWDSLGADTQYF.

This chain uses TRBV7-2 with TRBJ2-7; possible D gene TRBD2, 6 bases. Germline V gives CDR1 SGHTA, CDR2 FQGNSA. The CDR3 length is 13 residues. Deletions cut 2 bases from V and 4 bases from J, with 9 bases between. In nucleotides, the CDR3 is TGTGCCAGCAGCTTAAGCGGGCAGTACGAGCAGTACTTC. Protein sequence: CASSLSGQYEQYF.

The CDR3 loop reads CASSAGTDTQYF. CDR3 in DNA: TGTGCCAGCAGCGCCGGGACAGATACGCAGTATTTT. The V call is TRBV9, the J call TRBJ2-3; D gene uncertain. Germline loops: CDR1 SGDLS, CDR2 YYNGEE. This CDR3 region has 12 residues. V was cut by 3 bases and J by 3 bases, with 5 bases left in between.

This sequence joins TRBV2 and TRBJ2-5, with 9 bases lining up with TRBD1. V was clipped by 1 base and J by 0 bases; unmatched bases: 15. CDR1 is SNHLY, CDR2 FYNNEI, per germline. The CDR3 has 20 amino acids. The CDR3 sequence: CASSEEGGGQGISYQETQYF. The CDR3 DNA reads TGTGCCAGCAGTGAAGAGGGCGGGGGACAGGGAATTTCGTACCAAGAGACCCAGTACTTC.

This chain connects TRBV19 to TRBJ2-7, with 7 nucleotides matching TRBD1. The ends lost 3 bases at V and 3 bases at J; junction bases unmatched: 11. This CDR3 has 16 residues. Germline assignment: CDR1 LNHDA and CDR2 SQIVND (reference sequence). For the CDR3, the DNA is TGTGCCAGTAGTATTGAGAGGGGCGACAGGGACTACGAGCAGTACTTC. It is translated as CASSIERGDRDYEQYF.

The chain couples TRBV15 to TRBJ2-2; TRBD2 might be the D (5 bases). Per the germline V gene, CDR1 is LNHNV and CDR2 is YYDKDF (reference sequence). Trimming cost V 8 bases and J 6 bases, with 16 bases left between them. The length of the CDR3 is 14 residues. Written as DNA, the CDR3 is TGTGCCACCTCCTCGGTGGCGGGCCCCGGGGAGCTGTTTTTT. It yields the protein CATSSVAGPGELFF.

The chain recombines TRBV2 with TRBJ2-2, with D maybe TRBD1 (5 bases). CDR3 length: 13 residues. V was clipped by 8 bases and J by 6 bases, with 13 bases between them. The V gene's germline CDR1 is SNHLY and CDR2 FYNNEI. The CDR3 spells CASRPDTSGELFF. The CDR3 DNA reads as TGTGCCAGCCGACCGGACACCTCCGGGGAGCTGTTTTTT.

The chain joins TRBV5-5 to TRBJ1-5; 7 nucleotides match TRBD1. With V trimmed by 5 bases and J by 0 bases, 8 bases remained unmatched. Germline V lookup: CDR1 SGHKS, CDR2 YYEKEE (reference sequence). CDR3 length: 16 residues. CDR3 residues: CASRPGQDYSNQPQHF. The CDR3, as DNA: TGTGCCAGCAGGCCAGGACAGGACTATAGCAATCAGCCCCAGCATTTT.

V is TRBV9 and J is TRBJ1-4, with 7 positions matching TRBD1. Germline CDR1 reads SGDLS; CDR2 reads YYNGEE. Trimming cost V 0 bases and J 4 bases; bases outside gene matches: 3. This CDR3 has 15 amino acids. CDR3 in amino acids: CASSVGGTVNEKLFF. The CDR3 DNA sequence: TGTGCCAGCAGCGTAGGGGGGACAGTTAATGAAAAACTGTTTTTT.

The V and J genes are TRBV7-9 and TRBJ2-7; 7 positions agree with TRBD1. With V trimmed by 4 bases and J by 4 bases, 10 bases remained unmatched. The CDR3 extends over 15 amino acids. Looked up from germline, CDR1 is SEHNR and CDR2 is FQNEAQ (reference sequence). The CDR3 loop is CASSSYRQGMYEQYF. DNA of the CDR3: TGTGCCAGCAGCTCCTATCGACAGGGAATGTACGAGCAGTACTTC.

V usage is TRBV7-2 and J usage is TRBJ2-7, with 10 bases identical to TRBD2. Germline V CDR1 and CDR2: SGHTA, FQGNSA. CDR3 length: 15 residues. V lost 5 bases to trimming and J lost 7 bases; unmatched junction nucleotides: 11. The CDR3, as DNA: TGTGCCAGCAGCCGGAGCGGGGGGGCCTTAATTGAGCAGTACTTC. Protein sequence: CASSRSGGALIEQYF.

There are a few counts of this clone. The V and J genes are TRBV19 and TRBJ2-7, with 12 bases fitting TRBD2. The V and J ends lost 4 bases and 6 bases, in that order; junction bases with no gene match: 10. CDR3 size: 16 residues. Germline V lookup: CDR1 LNHDA, CDR2 SQIVND (reference sequence). CDR3 residues: CASSTGTSGFLVEQYF. In DNA, the CDR3 is TGTGCCAGTAGTACAGGGACTAGCGGGTTCCTTGTCGAGCAGTACTTC.

The V and J genes are TRBV6-1 and TRBJ2-7, with 7 bases identical to TRBD1. The V gene's germline CDR1 is MNHNS and CDR2 SASEGT. Trimming cost V 6 bases and J 0 bases; bases outside gene matches: 8. This CDR3 is built from 15 residues. The CDR3 nucleotides are TGTGCCAGCAGCGACCGTACAGGGGCCTCCTACGAGCAGTACTTC. This codes for CASSDRTGASYEQYF.

The chain is built from TRBV9 and TRBJ2-7; 7 bases are shared with TRBD1. The CDR3 runs 13 residues. V gave up 4 bases and J gave up 3 bases; unmatched junction bases: 4. Germline CDR1 is SGDLS and CDR2 is YYNGEE. CDR3 sequence: CASSIGTDYEQYF. Here the CDR3 DNA reads TGTGCCAGCAGCATCGGGACAGACTACGAGCAGTACTTC.

This sequence joins TRBV9 and TRBJ1-2; no definite D call. CDR3 length: 22 residues. The germline V gene has CDR1 SGDLS and CDR2 YYNGEE. V lost 0 bases, J lost 0 bases, and 30 bases lay in between. The CDR3 DNA sequence: TGTGCCAGCAGCGTAGCCGCGACGGTTAAACGTCCTGGGCCACAAGCTAACTATGGCTACACCTTC. Amino acid sequence: CASSVAATVKRPGPQANYGYTF.

The chain recombines TRBV19 with TRBJ2-7; D not certain. The CDR3 sequence is 13 residues long. Trimming left V 2 bases short and J 0 bases short, with 5 bases between. Germline V gives CDR1 LNHDA, CDR2 SQIVND (reference sequence). For the CDR3, the DNA is TGTGCCAGTAGTATACAGGTCTCCTACGAGCAGTACTTC. It is translated as CASSIQVSYEQYF.

V and J are TRBV5-6 and TRBJ2-5; 7 positions agree with TRBD1. The CDR3 length is 14 residues. Germline CDR1 reads SGHDT; CDR2 reads YYEEEE. V shed 4 bases and J 7 bases; nucleotides not matched to a gene: 10. The CDR3: CASSNPDRPLTQYF. CDR3 DNA sequence: TGTGCCAGCAGCAACCCGGACAGGCCCTTGACCCAGTACTTC.

This clone was seen just once. The J gene is TRBJ2-7, the V gene TRBV7-8; maybe TRBD1 (6 bases). CDR1 is SGHVS, CDR2 FQNEAQ, per germline. The CDR3 totals 15 residues. The germline V and J ends were trimmed by 5 bases and 5 bases, with 19 bases remaining between them. The CDR3 bases are TGTGCCAGCAGCCTGATAGGACCGGGACAAGACGAGCAGTACTTC. As protein: CASSLIGPGQDEQYF.

The rearrangement joins TRBV30 to TRBJ1-1; D remains ambiguous. Between the trimmed V and J ends, which lost 3 bases and 7 bases, there was a span of 9 bases. CDR1 is GTSNPN and CDR2 is SVGIG in the germline V gene (reference sequence). CDR3 length: 11 amino acids. Written as DNA, the CDR3 is TGTGCCTGGAGCGCAGGCCGTGAAGCTTTCTTT. This gives the protein CAWSAGREAFF.

The chain links TRBV7-3 to TRBJ2-2; D not certain. Germline loops: CDR1 SGHTA, CDR2 FQGTGA. This CDR3 has 13 residues. Trimming removed 2 bases from V and 4 bases from J, with 5 bases in between. The CDR3 sequence: CASSLSGTGELFF. CDR3 nucleotide sequence: TGTGCCAGCAGCTTATCGGGCACCGGGGAGCTGTTTTTT.

The chain links TRBV2 to TRBJ2-2; 12 bases align to TRBD1. CDR3 length: 16 residues. After removal of 4 bases from V and 6 bases from J, the junction contained 6 bases not matched to a gene. The germline V gene has CDR1 SNHLY and CDR2 FYNNEI. The DNA for the CDR3 is TGTGCCAGCAGTGCGCCGGGGACAGGGGGCTCCGGGGAGCTGTTTTTT. It specifies CASSAPGTGGSGELFF.

V usage is TRBV11-3 and J usage is TRBJ1-6; TRBD1 might be the D (5 bases). V lost 0 bases and J 10 bases, leaving 19 bases between the germline ends. The CDR3 length is 17 residues. Germline CDR1 SGHNT, CDR2 YENEEA. DNA of the CDR3: TGTGCCAGCAGCTTAGAGGGGATGGGCAGGGAAAGCTCACCCCTCCACTTT. It encodes CASSLEGMGRESSPLHF.

A note on this clone: In the same sample, other DNA sequences code for this CDR3. This CDR3 reads CASSLGGGGTDTQYF. The CDR3 DNA sequence: TGTGCCAGCAGCTTAGGGGGAGGCGGCACAGATACGCAGTATTTT. The V call is TRBV11-2, the J call TRBJ2-3; tentatively, D is TRBD2 (6 bases). CDR3 size: 15 residues. Germline V gene sequence: CDR1 SGHAT, CDR2 FQNNGV. V lost 1 base and J 1 base, leaving 9 bases between the germline ends.

The CDR3: CATNTIAGELFF. CDR3 bases: TGTGCCACCAATACTATAGCCGGGGAGCTGTTTTTT. The chain is built from TRBV7-3 and TRBJ2-2; the D is unclear. Germline V gene lookup returns CDR1 SGHTA and CDR2 FQGTGA. This CDR3 comprises 12 residues. V lost 10 bases, J lost 6 bases, and 12 bases lay in between.

V and J are TRBV29-1 and TRBJ2-7; TRBD2 might be the D (6 bases). The CDR3 has 12 amino acids. V was trimmed by 4 bases and J by 4 bases, leaving 11 bases between them. The germline CDR1 and CDR2 sequences are SQVTM and ANQGSEA. CDR3 sequence (DNA): TGCAGCGTTGGTTTGCGGGGTTACGAGCAGTACTTC. It codes for CSVGLRGYEQYF.

This chain connects TRBV19 to TRBJ2-2; 14 positions agree with TRBD2. With V trimmed by 1 base and J by 1 base, 8 bases remained unmatched. CDR3 length: 20 amino acids. CDR1 is LNHDA, CDR2 SQIVND, per germline (reference sequence). CDR3: CASSIVGLAGGIGNTGELFF. CDR3 sequence (DNA): TGTGCCAGTAGTATAGTCGGACTAGCGGGGGGTATTGGGAACACCGGGGAGCTGTTTTTT. The full variable domain, completed using reference TRBV19 and TRBJ2-2, is DGGITQSPKYLFRKEGQNVTLSCEQNLNHDAMYWYRQDPGQGLRLIYYSQIVNDFQKGDIAEGYSVSREKKESFPLTVTSAQKNPTAFYLCASSIVGLAGGIGNTGELFFGEGSRLTVL.

The rearrangement links TRBV6-6 to TRBJ2-2, with D possibly TRBD1 on 7 matching bases. Deletions cut 7 bases from V and 3 bases from J, with 15 bases between. CDR3 length equals 15 residues. Germline V CDR1 and CDR2: MNHNY, SVGAGI (reference sequence). The CDR3 DNA is TGTGCCAGCACTGACGACAGGGACTACACCGGGGAGCTGTTTTTT. Its protein product is CASTDDRDYTGELFF.

The genes are TRBV11-2 and TRBJ1-3; D is unclear. The CDR3 totals 16 residues. V was pared by 3 bases and J by 4 bases, with 16 bases between. From germline, CDR1 is SGHAT and CDR2 FQNNGV. The CDR3 bases are TGTGCCAGCAGCTTTGCGCTGCATCAAGAAGGAAACACCATATATTTT. It codes for CASSFALHQEGNTIYF.